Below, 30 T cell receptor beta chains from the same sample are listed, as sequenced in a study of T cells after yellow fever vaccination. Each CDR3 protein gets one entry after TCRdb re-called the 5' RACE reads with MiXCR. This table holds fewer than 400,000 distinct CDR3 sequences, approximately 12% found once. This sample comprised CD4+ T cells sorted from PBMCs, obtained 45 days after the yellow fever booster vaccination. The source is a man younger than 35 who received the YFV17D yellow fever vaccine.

The CDR3: CASSLRSGATDTQYF. In DNA, the CDR3 is TGTGCCAGCAGCCTCCGGAGCGGGGCCACAGATACGCAGTATTTT. The chain recombines TRBV7-2 with TRBJ2-3, with 7 bases matching TRBD2. V shed 5 bases and J 2 bases; nucleotides not matched to a gene: 7. Per the germline V gene, CDR1 is SGHTA and CDR2 is FQGNSA. The CDR3 extends over 15 amino acids.

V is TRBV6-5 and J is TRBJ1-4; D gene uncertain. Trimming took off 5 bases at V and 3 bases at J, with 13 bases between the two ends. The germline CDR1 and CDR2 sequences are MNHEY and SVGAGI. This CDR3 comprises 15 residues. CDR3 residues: CASSHPGSANEKLFF. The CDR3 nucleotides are TGTGCCAGCAGTCACCCGGGGTCGGCTAATGAAAAACTGTTTTTT.

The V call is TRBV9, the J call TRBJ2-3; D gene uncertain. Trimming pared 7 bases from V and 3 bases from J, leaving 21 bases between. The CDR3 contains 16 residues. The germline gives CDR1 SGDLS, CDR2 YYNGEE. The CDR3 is CASSPVASPRTDTQYF. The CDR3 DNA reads TGTGCCAGCTCTCCCGTGGCCTCTCCGAGGACAGATACGCAGTATTTT. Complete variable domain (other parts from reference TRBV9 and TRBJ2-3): DSGVTQTPKHLITATGQRVTLRCSPRSGDLSVYWYQQSLDQGLQFLIQYYNGEERAKGNILERFSAQQFPDLHSELNLSSLELGDSALYFCASSPVASPRTDTQYFGPGTRLTVL.

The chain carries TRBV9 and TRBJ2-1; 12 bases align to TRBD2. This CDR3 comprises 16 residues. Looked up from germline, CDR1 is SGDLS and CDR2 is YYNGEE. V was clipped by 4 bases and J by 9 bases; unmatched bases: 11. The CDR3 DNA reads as TGTGCCAGCAGCCCCAGACTAGCGGGGGCCGCCGGTGAGCAGTTCTTC. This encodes CASSPRLAGAAGEQFF.

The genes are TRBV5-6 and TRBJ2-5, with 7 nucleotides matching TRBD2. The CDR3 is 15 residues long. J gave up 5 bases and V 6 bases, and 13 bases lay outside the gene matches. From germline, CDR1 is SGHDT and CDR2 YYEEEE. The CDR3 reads CASTDARDYVETQYF. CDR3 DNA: TGTGCCAGCACCGATGCCCGGGACTACGTGGAGACCCAGTACTTC.

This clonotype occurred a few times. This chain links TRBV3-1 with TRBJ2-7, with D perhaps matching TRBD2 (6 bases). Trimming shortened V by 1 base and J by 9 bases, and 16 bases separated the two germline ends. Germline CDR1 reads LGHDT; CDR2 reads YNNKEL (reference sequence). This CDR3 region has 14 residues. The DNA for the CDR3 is TGTGCCAGCAGCCAAGGGTACTGGGAGGCCAGGCAGTACGTC. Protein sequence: CASSQGYWEARQYV.

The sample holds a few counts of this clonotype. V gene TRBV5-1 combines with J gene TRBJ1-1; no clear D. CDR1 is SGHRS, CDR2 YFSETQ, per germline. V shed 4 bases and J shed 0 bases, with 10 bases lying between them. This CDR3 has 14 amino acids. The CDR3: CASSQTELNTEAFF. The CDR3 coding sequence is TGCGCCAGCAGCCAGACGGAACTGAACACTGAAGCTTTCTTT.

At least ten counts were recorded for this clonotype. For the CDR3, the DNA is TGCGCCAGCAGCCAAGTTGACGGTCCACCCCTCCACTTT. It specifies CASSQVDGPPLHF. The V gene is TRBV4-3, the J gene TRBJ1-6; D is unclear. V was shortened by 1 base and J by 11 bases, with 9 bases between the two germline ends. The V gene's germline CDR1 is LGHNA and CDR2 YSLEER. CDR3 size: 13 residues.

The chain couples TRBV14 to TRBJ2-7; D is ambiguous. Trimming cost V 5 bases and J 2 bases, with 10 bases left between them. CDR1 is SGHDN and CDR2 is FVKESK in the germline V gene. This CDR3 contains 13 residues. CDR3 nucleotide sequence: TGTGCCAGCAGCAGGTCTCTGCCCTACGAGCAGTACTTC. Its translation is CASSRSLPYEQYF. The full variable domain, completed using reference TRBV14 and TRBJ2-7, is EAGVTQFPSHSVIEKGQTVTLRCDPISGHDNLYWYRRVMGKEIKFLLHFVKESKQDESGMPNNRFLAERTGGTYSTLKVQPAELEDSGVYFCASSRSLPYEQYFGPGTRLTVT.

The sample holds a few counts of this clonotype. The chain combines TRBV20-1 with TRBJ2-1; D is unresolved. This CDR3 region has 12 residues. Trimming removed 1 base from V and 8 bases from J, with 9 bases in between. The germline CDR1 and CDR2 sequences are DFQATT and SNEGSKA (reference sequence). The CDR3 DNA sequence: TGCAGTGCTAGAGGCCTATGGGATGAGCAGTTCTTC. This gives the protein CSARGLWDEQFF.

The DNA of the CDR3 is TGCAGTGCTGTCAGGGGAGATAGCAATCAGCCCCAGCATTTT. Its translation is CSAVRGDSNQPQHF. This chain links TRBV20-1 with TRBJ1-5; D is perhaps TRBD1 (6 bases). Trimming stripped 5 bases from V and 0 bases from J, with 11 bases between. The CDR3 consists of 14 residues. Germline V gene sequence: CDR1 DFQATT, CDR2 SNEGSKA (reference sequence).

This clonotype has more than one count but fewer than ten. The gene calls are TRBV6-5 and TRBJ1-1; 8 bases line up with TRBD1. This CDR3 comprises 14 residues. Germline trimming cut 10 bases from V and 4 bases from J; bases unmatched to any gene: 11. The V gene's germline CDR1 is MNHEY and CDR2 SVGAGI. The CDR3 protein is CATQRVTGGTEAFF. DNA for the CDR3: TGTGCCACCCAACGGGTCACAGGGGGCACTGAAGCTTTCTTT.

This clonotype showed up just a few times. The CDR3 region is CASSEWMGEDTQYF. The CDR3, as DNA: TGTGCCAGCAGTGAGTGGATGGGGGAAGATACGCAGTATTTT. The chain is built from TRBV2 and TRBJ2-3; D possibly matches TRBD1 or TRBD2 (5 bases each). The CDR3 has 14 amino acids. Germline CDR1 reads SNHLY; CDR2 reads FYNNEI. Trimming removed 3 bases at V and 5 bases at J, with 12 bases between.

The CDR3 DNA reads as TGCGCCAGCAGCTTTTCCCCCCGGGACAGCTATAGCAATCAGCCCCAGCATTTT. Amino acids: CASSFSPRDSYSNQPQHF. The rearrangement joins TRBV5-1 to TRBJ1-5, with 7 nucleotides matching TRBD1. The V segment lost 2 bases and the J segment 0 bases; nucleotides outside the gene matches: 11. The CDR3 is 18 amino acids. Germline-derived CDR1 and CDR2 are SGHRS and YFSETQ.

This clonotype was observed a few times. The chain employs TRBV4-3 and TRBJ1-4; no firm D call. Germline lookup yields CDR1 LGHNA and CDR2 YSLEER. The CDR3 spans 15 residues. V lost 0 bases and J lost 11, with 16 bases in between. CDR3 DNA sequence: TGCGCCAGCAGCCAAGAGTTCGACGCCCAGCCGAAACTGTTTTTT. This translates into CASSQEFDAQPKLFF.

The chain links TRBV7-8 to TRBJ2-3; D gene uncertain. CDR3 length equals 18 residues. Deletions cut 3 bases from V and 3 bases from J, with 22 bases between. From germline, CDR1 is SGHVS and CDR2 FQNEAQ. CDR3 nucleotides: TGTGCCAGCAGCTTGGAACGGACGCACCCTTCTAGAACAGATACGCAGTATTTT. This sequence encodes CASSLERTHPSRTDTQYF. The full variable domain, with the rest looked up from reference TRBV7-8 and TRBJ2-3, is GAGVSQSPRYKVAKRGQDVALRCDPISGHVSLFWYQQALGQGPEFLTYFQNEAQLDKSGLPSDRFFAERPEGSVSTLKIQRTQQEDSAVYLCASSLERTHPSRTDTQYFGPGTRLTVL.

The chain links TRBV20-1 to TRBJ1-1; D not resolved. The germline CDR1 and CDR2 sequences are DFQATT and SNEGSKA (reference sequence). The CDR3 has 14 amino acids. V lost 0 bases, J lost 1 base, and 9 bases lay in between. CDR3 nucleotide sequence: TGCAGTGCTAGAGATATGTTGGGGAACACTGAAGCTTTCTTT. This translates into CSARDMLGNTEAFF.

The CDR3 nucleotides read TGTGCCAGCAGTTTTAGACAGGGTAATGGCTACACCTTC. As protein: CASSFRQGNGYTF. J is TRBJ1-2 and V is TRBV7-8, with 7 bases identical to TRBD1. Germline CDR1 and CDR2: SGHVS and FQNEAQ. The CDR3 has 13 residues. J lost 6 bases, V lost 6 bases, and 7 bases had no gene match.

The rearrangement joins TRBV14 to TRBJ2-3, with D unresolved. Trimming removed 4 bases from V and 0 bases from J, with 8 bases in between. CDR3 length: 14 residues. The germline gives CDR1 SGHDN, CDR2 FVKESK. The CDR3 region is CASSRQASTDTQYF. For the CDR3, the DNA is TGTGCCAGCAGCCGGCAGGCTAGCACAGATACGCAGTATTTT.

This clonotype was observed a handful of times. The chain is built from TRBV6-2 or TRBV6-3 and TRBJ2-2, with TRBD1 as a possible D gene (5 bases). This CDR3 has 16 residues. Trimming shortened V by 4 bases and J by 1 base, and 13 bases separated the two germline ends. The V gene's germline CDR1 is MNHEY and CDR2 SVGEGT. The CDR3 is CASSSHWQGNTGELFF. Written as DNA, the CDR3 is TGTGCCAGCAGTTCCCATTGGCAGGGGAACACCGGGGAGCTGTTTTTT.

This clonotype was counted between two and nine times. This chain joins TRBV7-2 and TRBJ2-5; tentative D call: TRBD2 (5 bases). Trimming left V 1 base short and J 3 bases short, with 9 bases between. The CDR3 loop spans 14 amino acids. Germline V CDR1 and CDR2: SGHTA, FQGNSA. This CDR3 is CASSLVGAEETQYF. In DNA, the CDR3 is TGTGCCAGCAGCTTAGTCGGAGCGGAAGAGACCCAGTACTTC.

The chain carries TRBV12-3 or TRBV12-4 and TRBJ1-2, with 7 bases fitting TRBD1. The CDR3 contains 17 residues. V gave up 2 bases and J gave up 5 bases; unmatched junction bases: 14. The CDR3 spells CASSLLPVRQGGYGYTF. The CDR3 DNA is TGTGCCAGCAGTTTACTACCCGTCCGACAGGGTGGATATGGCTACACCTTC.

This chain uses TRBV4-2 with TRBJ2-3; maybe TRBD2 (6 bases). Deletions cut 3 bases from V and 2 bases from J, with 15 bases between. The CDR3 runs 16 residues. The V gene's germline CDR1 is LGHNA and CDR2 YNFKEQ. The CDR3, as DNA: TGTGCCAGCAGCCATTCTCTAGCGCCTTCCACAGATACGCAGTATTTT. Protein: CASSHSLAPSTDTQYF.

The CDR3 DNA reads as TGTGCCAGCAGCGGGGGGCGCCGCCTGAATGAGCAGTTCTTC. Translating it yields CASSGGRRLNEQFF. The rearrangement joins TRBV7-3 to TRBJ2-1; D may correspond to TRBD1 or TRBD2 (6 bases each). The CDR3 runs 14 residues. V lost 5 bases to trimming and J lost 7 bases, with 15 bases between them. Per the germline V gene, CDR1 is SGHTA and CDR2 is FQGTGA.

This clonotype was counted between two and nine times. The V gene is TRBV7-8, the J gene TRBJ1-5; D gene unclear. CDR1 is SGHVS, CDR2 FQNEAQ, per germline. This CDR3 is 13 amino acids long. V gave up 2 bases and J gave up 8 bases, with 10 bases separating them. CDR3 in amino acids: CASSLTLGEPQHF. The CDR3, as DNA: TGTGCCAGCAGCTTAACGCTCGGGGAGCCCCAGCATTTT. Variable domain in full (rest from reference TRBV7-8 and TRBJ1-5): GAGVSQSPRYKVAKRGQDVALRCDPISGHVSLFWYQQALGQGPEFLTYFQNEAQLDKSGLPSDRFFAERPEGSVSTLKIQRTQQEDSAVYLCASSLTLGEPQHFGDGTRLSIL.

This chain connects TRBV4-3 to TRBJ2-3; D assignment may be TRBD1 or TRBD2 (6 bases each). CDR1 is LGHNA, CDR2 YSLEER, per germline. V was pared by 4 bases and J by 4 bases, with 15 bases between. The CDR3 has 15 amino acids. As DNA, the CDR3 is TGCGCCAGCAGCCCGAGGGGGGCCGGATCAGATACGCAGTATTTT. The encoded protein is CASSPRGAGSDTQYF.

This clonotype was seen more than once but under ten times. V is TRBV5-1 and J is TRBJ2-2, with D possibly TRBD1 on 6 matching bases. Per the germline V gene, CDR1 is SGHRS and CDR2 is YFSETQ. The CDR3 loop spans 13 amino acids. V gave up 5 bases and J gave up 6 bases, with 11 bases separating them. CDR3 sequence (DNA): TGCGCCAGCAGAAAGGACAGCGCCGGGGAGCTGTTTTTT. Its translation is CASRKDSAGELFF. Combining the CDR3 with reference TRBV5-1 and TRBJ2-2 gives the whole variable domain KAGVTQTPRYLIKTRGQQVTLSCSPISGHRSVSWYQQTPGQGLQFLFEYFSETQRNKGNFPGRFSGRQFSNSRSEMNVSTLELGDSALYLCASRKDSAGELFFGEGSRLTVL.

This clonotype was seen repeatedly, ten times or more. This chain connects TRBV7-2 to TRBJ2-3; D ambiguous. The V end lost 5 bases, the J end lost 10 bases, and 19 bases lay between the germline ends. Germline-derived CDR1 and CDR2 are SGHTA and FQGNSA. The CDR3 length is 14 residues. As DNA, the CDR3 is TGTGCCAGCAGCCCGCCCTTATTAGTTTCCCCGCAGTATTTT. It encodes CASSPPLLVSPQYF.

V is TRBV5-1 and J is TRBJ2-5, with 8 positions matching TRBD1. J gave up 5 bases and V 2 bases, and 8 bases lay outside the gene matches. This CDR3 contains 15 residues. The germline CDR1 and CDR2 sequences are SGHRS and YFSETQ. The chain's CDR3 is CASSFGQGAGETQYF. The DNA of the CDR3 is TGCGCCAGCAGCTTCGGCCAGGGGGCTGGTGAGACCCAGTACTTC. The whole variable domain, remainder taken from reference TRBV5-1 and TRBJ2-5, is KAGVTQTPRYLIKTRGQQVTLSCSPISGHRSVSWYQQTPGQGLQFLFEYFSETQRNKGNFPGRFSGRQFSNSRSEMNVSTLELGDSALYLCASSFGQGAGETQYFGPGTRLLVL.

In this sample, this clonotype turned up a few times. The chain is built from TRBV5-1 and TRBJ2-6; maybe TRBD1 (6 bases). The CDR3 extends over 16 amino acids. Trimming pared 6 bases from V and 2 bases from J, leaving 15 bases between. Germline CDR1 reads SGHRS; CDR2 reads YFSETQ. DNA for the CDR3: TGCGCCAGCAACTCACAGGGAAACACTGGGGCCAACGTCCTGACTTTC. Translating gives CASNSQGNTGANVLTF.